This is a list of T cell receptor beta chains from one sample in a study of blood T cell repertoires in COVID-19. Data came from immunoSEQ multiplex PCR; TCRdb stores just in-frame clones and leaves some out. The data contain about 83,000 clones, about 86% of them seen just once; the ten biggest clones take up 20% to 25%. Sequenced material: peripheral blood. These receptors originate from a woman over 75 in a cohort sampled during active or convalescent COVID-19. CDR3s include the opening cysteine and the closing phenylalanine or tryptophan. The order of the fields is J gene, clone size, V gene, D gene, CDR3 DNA, CDR3 protein. D genes are given only for firm matches. The size field is filled for only some rows; it gives once, few, many or a size class.

j_call: TRBJ2-1; clone_size: once; v_call: TRBV7-3; d_call: TRBD2; cdr3_nt: TGTGCCAGCAGTCCCGGTATAGCGGGAACGGATGAGCAGTTCTTC; cdr3_aa: CASSPGIAGTDEQFF
j_call: TRBJ2-5; clone_size: -; v_call: TRBV5-4; d_call: TRBD2; cdr3_nt: TGTGCCAGCAGCCTGACTAGCGGATTCCAAGAGACCCAGTACTTC; cdr3_aa: CASSLTSGFQETQYF
j_call: TRBJ1-1; clone_size: -; v_call: TRBV5-5; d_call: -; cdr3_nt: TGTGCCAGCAGCGTGGGGAGCACTGAAGCTTTCTTT; cdr3_aa: CASSVGSTEAFF
j_call: TRBJ2-1; clone_size: -; v_call: TRBV28; d_call: TRBD1; cdr3_nt: TGTGCCAGCAGGATACAGGGGGCCTACAATGAGCAGTTCTTC; cdr3_aa: CASRIQGAYNEQFF
j_call: TRBJ2-7; clone_size: -; v_call: TRBV4-1; d_call: -; cdr3_nt: TGCGCCAGCAGCCGCCTGTACTCCCCTCCTACCTACGAGCAGTACTTC; cdr3_aa: CASSRLYSPPTYEQYF
j_call: TRBJ2-1; clone_size: -; v_call: TRBV6-5; d_call: TRBD1; cdr3_nt: TGTGCCAGCAGCGGGACAGGGGGGTACAATGAGCAGTTCTTC; cdr3_aa: CASSGTGGYNEQFF
j_call: TRBJ2-7; clone_size: -; v_call: TRBV3-1/TRBV3-2; d_call: -; cdr3_nt: TGTGCCAGCAGCCAAGGTAGCGGCGAGTACTTC; cdr3_aa: CASSQGSGEYF
j_call: TRBJ1-2; clone_size: -; v_call: TRBV18; d_call: TRBD1; cdr3_nt: TGTGCCAGCTCACCGGGGACAGGGAACCTCTATGGCTACACCTTC; cdr3_aa: CASSPGTGNLYGYTF
j_call: TRBJ2-7; clone_size: -; v_call: TRBV5-1; d_call: TRBD1; cdr3_nt: TGCGCCAGCAGCCCTGGACAGGGTTCCTACGAGCAGTACTTC; cdr3_aa: CASSPGQGSYEQYF
j_call: TRBJ1-5; clone_size: -; v_call: TRBV9; d_call: -; cdr3_nt: TGTGCCAGCAGCTGGGGCCAGGGTCTAGATCAGCCCCAGCATTTT; cdr3_aa: CASSWGQGLDQPQHF
j_call: TRBJ1-3; clone_size: -; v_call: TRBV6-5; d_call: -; cdr3_nt: TGTGCCAGCAGTCCAAGTGGGGACATAGGAAACACCATATATTTT; cdr3_aa: CASSPSGDIGNTIYF
j_call: TRBJ1-1; clone_size: -; v_call: TRBV29-1; d_call: -; cdr3_nt: TGCAGCGTTGATAGGGGAAACACTGAAGCTTTCTTT; cdr3_aa: CSVDRGNTEAFF
j_call: TRBJ1-2; clone_size: -; v_call: TRBV5-8; d_call: TRBD1; cdr3_nt: TGTGCCAGCAGCTGGGGACAGGGGGATGGCTACACCTTC; cdr3_aa: CASSWGQGDGYTF
j_call: TRBJ1-5; clone_size: -; v_call: TRBV28; d_call: TRBD1; cdr3_nt: TGTGCCAGCACCCTAGGGGACAGCTATAGCAATCAGCCCCAGCATTTT; cdr3_aa: CASTLGDSYSNQPQHF
j_call: TRBJ1-1; clone_size: -; v_call: TRBV9; d_call: -; cdr3_nt: TGTGCCAGCAGCGCTGGAGTGAGCAGTTTGAAAACTGAAGCTTTCTTT; cdr3_aa: CASSAGVSSLKTEAFF
j_call: TRBJ2-3; clone_size: -; v_call: TRBV29-1; d_call: -; cdr3_nt: TGCAGCGGCCTGCGCGGGACAGATAGCACAGATACGCAGTATTTT; cdr3_aa: CSGLRGTDSTDTQYF
j_call: TRBJ1-2; clone_size: -; v_call: TRBV10-2; d_call: TRBD1; cdr3_nt: TGCGCCAGCCGTCCCGGGACAGGGGATGGCTACACCTTC; cdr3_aa: CASRPGTGDGYTF
j_call: TRBJ1-2; clone_size: once; v_call: TRBV6-2/TRBV6-3; d_call: -; cdr3_nt: TGTGCCAGCAGTTACGGTGGAGGGACTAACTATGGCTACACCTTC; cdr3_aa: CASSYGGGTNYGYTF
j_call: TRBJ1-1; clone_size: few; v_call: TRBV12-5; d_call: -; cdr3_nt: TGTGCTAGTGGTTTGGTCGCCTGGGGGCGGGGGAGAAACACTGAAGCTTTCTTT; cdr3_aa: CASGLVAWGRGRNTEAFF
j_call: TRBJ2-1; clone_size: -; v_call: TRBV12-3/TRBV12-4; d_call: TRBD2; cdr3_nt: TGTGCCAGCAGTTCAACTAGCGGGAGGGGGTTCTTC; cdr3_aa: CASSSTSGRGFF
j_call: TRBJ2-1; clone_size: few; v_call: TRBV2; d_call: TRBD2; cdr3_nt: TGTGCCAGCAGTGGTCTAGCGGGCTCCTACAATGAGCAGTTCTTC; cdr3_aa: CASSGLAGSYNEQFF
j_call: TRBJ1-2; clone_size: -; v_call: TRBV5-1; d_call: TRBD1; cdr3_nt: TGCGCCAGCAGCCAGACAGGGGGAGGAGAAGGCTACACCTTC; cdr3_aa: CASSQTGGGEGYTF
j_call: TRBJ1-2; clone_size: once; v_call: TRBV7-3; d_call: -; cdr3_nt: TGTGCCAGCAGCGCCCACAGGGTCTCCGACGGCTACACCTTC; cdr3_aa: CASSAHRVSDGYTF
j_call: TRBJ2-2; clone_size: once; v_call: TRBV25-1; d_call: TRBD2; cdr3_nt: TGTGCCAGCAGAGGGGGACTAGCGGGGTCGAACACCGGGGAGCTGTTTTTT; cdr3_aa: CASRGGLAGSNTGELFF
j_call: TRBJ1-5; clone_size: -; v_call: TRBV18; d_call: -; cdr3_nt: TGTGCCAGCTCACCACCGGGTGTGGCAGGGGATCAGCCCCAGCATTTT; cdr3_aa: CASSPPGVAGDQPQHF
j_call: TRBJ1-2; clone_size: -; v_call: TRBV15; d_call: -; cdr3_nt: TGTGCCACCAGCAACCCGGGACGGGAGGACTATGGCTACACCTTC; cdr3_aa: CATSNPGREDYGYTF
j_call: TRBJ1-4; clone_size: -; v_call: TRBV5-8; d_call: TRBD1; cdr3_nt: TGTGCCAGCAGCAGGAGACAGGGACCTAATGAAAAACTGTTTTTT; cdr3_aa: CASSRRQGPNEKLFF
j_call: TRBJ1-4; clone_size: -; v_call: TRBV2; d_call: -; cdr3_nt: TGTGCCAGCAGTACAGGACCAACGCGAGAAAAACTGTTTTTT; cdr3_aa: CASSTGPTREKLFF